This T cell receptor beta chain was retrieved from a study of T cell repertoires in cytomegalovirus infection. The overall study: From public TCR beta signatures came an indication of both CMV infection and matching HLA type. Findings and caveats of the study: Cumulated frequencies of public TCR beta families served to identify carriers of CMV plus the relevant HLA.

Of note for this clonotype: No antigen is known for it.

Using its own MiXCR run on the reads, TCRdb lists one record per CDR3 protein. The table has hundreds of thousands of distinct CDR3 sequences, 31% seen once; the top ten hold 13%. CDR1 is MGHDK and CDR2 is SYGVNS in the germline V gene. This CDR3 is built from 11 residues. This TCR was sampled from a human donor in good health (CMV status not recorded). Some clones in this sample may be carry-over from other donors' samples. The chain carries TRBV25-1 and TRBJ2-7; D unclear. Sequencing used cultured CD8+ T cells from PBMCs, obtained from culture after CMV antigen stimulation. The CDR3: CANSSSFEQYV. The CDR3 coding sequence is TGTGCCAACAGTTCCAGTTTTGAGCAGTACGTC.